This is a list of T cell receptor beta chains from one sample in a study of OX40 agonist ivuxolimab in advanced cancers. The method was immunoSEQ multiplex PCR; TCRdb's version includes in-frame clones alone and lacks a portion of them. The table has 70,000 to 95,000 clones, 80% to 90% seen once; the top ten hold 1.9%. The sequenced sample was CD4+ or CD8+ T cells sorted from blood, obtained in a trial of the OX40 agonist ivuxolimab. The source of these receptors is an adult with an advanced solid tumor such as melanoma, head and neck, liver or kidney cancer. Both conserved end residues are part of each CDR3. D genes are given only for firm matches. Part of the rows lack a size; the others show once, few, many or a class for expanded clones.

J	size	V	D	CDR3	DNA
TRBJ1-1	few	TRBV7-6	-	CASSFGGTQNTEAFF	TGTGCCAGCAGCTTTGGGGGGACACAGAACACTGAAGCTTTCTTT
TRBJ2-7	-	TRBV6-6	-	CASTQGNYEQYF	TGTGCCAGCACCCAGGGAAACTACGAGCAGTACTTC
TRBJ1-6	-	TRBV7-2	-	CASSLSLNSYNSPLHF	TGTGCCAGCAGCTTATCTCTGAACTCCTATAATTCACCCCTCCACTTT
TRBJ1-5	-	TRBV7-3	-	CASSFGGDQPQHF	TGTGCCAGCAGCTTTGGGGGGGATCAGCCCCAGCATTTT
TRBJ2-7	-	TRBV18	TRBD2	CASSPEAGPDEQYF	TGTGCCAGCTCACCAGAAGCGGGACCGGACGAGCAGTACTTC
TRBJ2-3	once	TRBV7-2	TRBD1	CASSPRGTGQGTDTQYF	TGTGCCAGCAGCCCCCGGGGTACGGGACAGGGGACAGATACGCAGTATTTT
TRBJ1-6	once	TRBV4-1	-	CASSQEQTSSYNSPLHF	TGCGCCAGCAGCCAAGAACAGACTAGCTCCTATAATTCACCCCTCCACTTT
TRBJ2-3	-	TRBV5-1	-	CASSFGVQPDTQYF	TGCGCCAGCAGCTTTGGGGTTCAGCCAGATACGCAGTATTTT
TRBJ2-1	-	TRBV30	TRBD2	CAWSLPSGASYNEQFF	TGTGCCTGGAGTCTACCTAGCGGGGCTTCCTACAATGAGCAGTTCTTC
TRBJ1-1	few	TRBV29-1	-	CSVDSGRETEAFF	TGCAGCGTTGATTCGGGGAGGGAGACTGAAGCTTTCTTT
TRBJ2-2	-	TRBV7-9	TRBD1	CASSLRDRDGTGELFF	TGTGCCAGCAGCCTCCGGGACAGGGACGGCACCGGGGAGCTGTTTTTT
TRBJ1-2	-	TRBV28	-	CASITLGQNYGYTF	TGTGCCAGCATCACACTAGGACAGAACTATGGCTACACCTTC
TRBJ2-7	-	TRBV18	-	CASSPSQEIYEQYF	TGTGCCAGCTCACCAAGCCAAGAGATCTACGAGCAGTACTTC
TRBJ1-4	-	TRBV6-5	TRBD1	CASSYGGTGGEKLFF	TGTGCCAGCAGTTACGGTGGGACAGGGGGCGAAAAACTGTTTTTT
TRBJ1-1	-	TRBV4-3	-	CASSNSRGVRTTEAFF	TGCGCCAGCAGCAACTCCCGAGGTGTCCGAACCACTGAAGCTTTCTTT
TRBJ1-6	-	TRBV6-1	-	CASSYQGSPLHF	TGTGCCAGCAGTTATCAAGGTTCACCCCTCCACTTT
TRBJ1-5	-	TRBV15	-	CATSRDMVGVGAQPQHF	TGTGCCACCAGCAGAGATATGGTAGGGGTGGGGGCTCAGCCCCAGCATTTT
TRBJ2-7	-	TRBV4-1	-	CASSHPYSSYEQYF	TGCGCCAGCAGCCATCCTTACTCCTCCTACGAGCAGTACTTC
TRBJ2-7	-	TRBV2	TRBD1	CAVRQGTYEQYF	TGTGCCGTGAGACAGGGGACCTACGAGCAGTACTTC
TRBJ2-7	-	TRBV4-1	-	CASSQEPAYEQYF	TGCGCCAGCAGCCAAGAGCCGGCCTACGAGCAGTACTTC
TRBJ2-6	-	TRBV19	TRBD1	CASSRWDSLSSGANVLTF	TGTGCCAGTAGTAGATGGGACAGTCTTAGCTCTGGGGCCAACGTCCTGACTTTC
TRBJ2-7	-	TRBV19	TRBD1	CASSIPGGIYEQYF	TGTGCCAGTAGTATTCCAGGGGGTATCTACGAGCAGTACTTC
TRBJ2-5	few	TRBV6-6	-	CATMAQETQYF	TGTGCCACAATGGCACAAGAGACCCAGTACTTC
TRBJ2-7	-	TRBV5-8	-	CASSGRGVLVNYEQYF	TGTGCCAGCAGCGGTAGGGGGGTGTTGGTGAACTACGAGCAGTACTTC
TRBJ2-1	-	TRBV4-3	-	CASSQDLGPGVYNEQFF	TGCGCCAGCAGCCAAGATCTCGGGCCCGGGGTTTACAATGAGCAGTTCTTC
TRBJ1-3	-	TRBV9	-	CASSVIDSGNTIYF	TGTGCCAGCAGCGTTATAGACTCTGGAAACACCATATATTTT
TRBJ2-7	-	TRBV6-6	-	CASSPLFEQYF	TGTGCCAGCAGTCCCCTATTCGAGCAGTACTTC
TRBJ1-1	-	TRBV30	-	CAWRATVGGTEAFF	TGTGCCTGGAGAGCAACAGTGGGCGGCACTGAAGCTTTCTTT
TRBJ1-3	-	TRBV7-2	-	CASSLGRVGNTIYF	TGTGCCAGCAGCTTAGGGAGGGTTGGAAACACCATATATTTT
TRBJ2-7	-	TRBV10-2	-	CASSDVGGTRYEQYF	TGCGCCAGCAGTGATGTAGGCGGGACCCGCTACGAGCAGTACTTC
TRBJ2-7	-	TRBV27	-	CASRGLGGTYF	TGTGCCAGCAGGGGGCTGGGTGGAACGTACTTC
TRBJ2-7	-	TRBV6-6	TRBD1	CASSYDRGHEQYF	TGTGCCAGCAGTTACGACAGGGGCCACGAGCAGTACTTC
TRBJ1-6	once	TRBV7-8	-	CASSSSDNSPLHF	TGTGCCAGCAGCTCCTCCGACAATTCACCCCTCCACTTT